Below, 20 T cell receptor beta chains from the same sample are listed, as sequenced in a study of shared T cell receptors in the human thymus listed by TCRdb under 2021. Libraries were made using the immunoSEQ multiplex PCR assay. This is the immuneACCESS table as TCRdb keeps it, with only in-frame sequences that have V and J called. A part of the clones is gone; compared with another copy, unresolved V genes explain less than half, and the rest is unexplained. The sample table shows approximately 400,000 clones, and approximately 95% are seen once. The ten largest make up approximately 0.02% of the sample. Sequenced: thymocytes. All receptors come from a human donor.

The chain has TRBV5-1 and TRBJ2-3; 12 bases match TRBD2. In germline, CDR1 is SGHRS, CDR2 YFSETQ. V shed 0 bases, J shed 4 bases, and the junction held 9 bases outside the gene matches. This CDR3 comprises 18 residues. CDR3 bases: TGCGCCAGCAGCTTGGAGGAGACTAGCGGGAGTGGAGCAGATACGCAGTATTTT. This sequence encodes CASSLEETSGSGADTQYF.

This sequence joins TRBV28 and TRBJ2-4, with D tentatively TRBD1 (6 bases). Germline V gene sequence: CDR1 MDHEN, CDR2 SYDVKM. The V end was cut by 7 bases, the J end by 0 bases, with 22 bases between. The CDR3 totals 18 residues. In DNA, the CDR3 is TGTGCCAGCACTCCTACAGGGTTGCTAAACCGAGCCAAAAACATTCAGTACTTC. Translated: CASTPTGLLNRAKNIQYF.

The chain employs TRBV2 and TRBJ2-7, with TRBD2 matching 13 bases. V trimming: 0 bases; J trimming: 3 bases; junction bases outside the gene matches: 20. This CDR3 region has 22 residues. CDR1 and CDR2 (germline): SNHLY, FYNNEI. DNA of the CDR3: TGTGCCAGCAGTGAAGCGTTCCTCCCGGGACTAGCGGGAACCCAGCCCTGCTACGAGCAGTACTTC. Encoded protein: CASSEAFLPGLAGTQPCYEQYF.

V is TRBV5-6 and J is TRBJ2-7, with TRBD2 matching 11 bases. The CDR3 is 18 residues long. CDR1 and CDR2 from the germline V gene are SGHDT and YYEEEE. The J segment lost 3 bases and the V segment lost 0 bases, leaving 11 bases of the junction unmatched. CDR3 coding DNA: TGTGCCAGCAGCTTGGCGGGGTTACTAGCGGGAGACAACTACGAGCAGTACTTC. This codes for CASSLAGLLAGDNYEQYF.

V and J are TRBV27 and TRBJ1-2; TRBD1 aligns across 7 bases. The CDR3 is 17 amino acids. Germline trimming cut 5 bases from V and 4 bases from J; bases unmatched to any gene: 16. Germline CDR1 reads MNHEY; CDR2 reads SMNVEV (reference sequence). CDR3 sequence: CASSKTGYGRGGYGYTF. The CDR3 DNA reads TGTGCCAGCAGTAAGACAGGGTACGGGCGCGGGGGCTATGGCTACACCTTC.

The rearrangement joins TRBV28 to TRBJ2-2; 7 bases fit TRBD2. CDR3 size: 15 residues. The germline V gene encodes CDR1 MDHEN and CDR2 SYDVKM. The ends lost 3 bases at V and 5 bases at J; junction bases unmatched: 6. CDR3 in DNA: TGTGCCAGCAGTTTTCGGCGGGAGAGGACCGGGGAGCTGTTTTTT. Protein product: CASSFRRERTGELFF.

The rearrangement uses TRBV4-3 and TRBJ1-5; the D is unclear. CDR3 length: 15 residues. Germline lookup yields CDR1 LGHNA and CDR2 YSLEER. The V gene lost 1 base and the J gene lost 2 bases, with 9 bases spanning the gap. CDR3 in DNA: TGCGCCAGCAGCCAAGGAGTTACTGGCAATCAGCCCCAGCATTTT. As protein: CASSQGVTGNQPQHF.

V and J are TRBV7-9 and TRBJ2-7, with D perhaps TRBD1 or TRBD2 (5 bases each). CDR1 and CDR2 from the germline V gene are SEHNR and FQNEAQ (reference sequence). The CDR3 is 14 residues long. V lost 5 bases to trimming and J lost 2 bases, with 13 bases between them. This CDR3 reads CASSPGRDPYEQYF. The CDR3 DNA sequence: TGTGCCAGCAGCCCTGGTCGGGACCCCTACGAGCAGTACTTC.

This chain joins TRBV27 and TRBJ1-1; the D is unclear. V dropped 2 bases and J dropped 2 bases, with 6 bases sitting between them. Per germline, CDR1 MNHEY and CDR2 SMNVEV (reference sequence). CDR3 length equals 13 residues. The CDR3 region has the DNA TGTGCCAGCAGTTTAAGGTCCAACACTGAAGCTTTCTTT. Its translation: CASSLRSNTEAFF.

The chain joins TRBV19 to TRBJ2-7; 7 bases line up with TRBD2. Germline V gene lookup returns CDR1 LNHDA and CDR2 SQIVND (reference sequence). This CDR3 comprises 11 residues. In DNA, the CDR3 is TGTACTATAAGGGAGGGCCCGATCAAGTACTTC. It is translated as CTIREGPIKYF.

The V and J genes are TRBV5-1 and TRBJ2-2, with 12 bases aligning to TRBD2. Germline V gives CDR1 SGHRS, CDR2 YFSETQ. V dropped 3 bases and J dropped 2; count of bases not matched to a gene: 14. The CDR3 has 20 amino acids. The CDR3 region is CASSSRLAGVPLTNTGELFF. For the CDR3, the DNA is TGCGCCAGCAGCTCACGACTAGCGGGAGTCCCCTTAACAAACACCGGGGAGCTGTTTTTT.

The chain employs TRBV10-2 and TRBJ1-5, with TRBD1 identical over 7 bases. This CDR3 spans 14 amino acids. Looked up from germline, CDR1 is WSHSY and CDR2 is SAAADI. V trimming: 10 bases; J trimming: 1 base; junction bases outside the gene matches: 7. The CDR3 nucleotides read TGCGCCACAACAACAGGGGTGAGCAATCAGCCCCAGCATTTT. This sequence encodes CATTTGVSNQPQHF.

The rearrangement uses TRBV27 and TRBJ1-1; D might be TRBD1 (5 bases). V was clipped by 5 bases and J by 3 bases, with 16 bases between them. Germline V gene sequence: CDR1 MNHEY, CDR2 SMNVEV (reference sequence). The CDR3 totals 15 residues. The CDR3 DNA follows: TGTGCCAGCAGTCCTTACCGACTAGGGGACACTGAAGCTTTCTTT. It codes for CASSPYRLGDTEAFF.

This chain connects TRBV4-1 to TRBJ2-2, with TRBD1 matching over 7 bases. CDR1 MGHRA and CDR2 YSYEKL come from the germline V gene. The CDR3 length is 16 residues. V was clipped by 0 bases and J by 6 bases; unmatched bases: 7. The DNA of the CDR3 is TGCGCCAGCAGCCAAGATAGGGCAGGGGGACCCGGGGAGCTGTTTTTT. Translating gives CASSQDRAGGPGELFF.

V and J are TRBV14 and TRBJ1-2; D is undetermined. The CDR3 consists of 16 residues. With 3 bases removed from V and 5 bases from J, the gap between germline ends came to 19 bases. Germline V gives CDR1 SGHDN, CDR2 FVKESK. CDR3 sequence reads: CASSQADRGGRYGYTF. The DNA for the CDR3 is TGTGCCAGCAGCCAGGCGGACCGCGGAGGGAGATATGGCTACACCTTC. The variable domain in full, with the rest retrieved from reference TRBV14 and TRBJ1-2, is EAGVTQFPSHSVIEKGQTVTLRCDPISGHDNLYWYRRVMGKEIKFLLHFVKESKQDESGMPNNRFLAERTGGTYSTLKVQPAELEDSGVYFCASSQADRGGRYGYTFGSGTRLTVV.

This CDR3 reads CASRRTGATNEKLFF. The CDR3 DNA is TGCGCCAGTCGTCGAACAGGTGCAACTAATGAAAAACTGTTTTTT. The chain links TRBV5-1 to TRBJ1-4; tentatively, D is TRBD1 (5 bases). Germline CDR1 SGHRS, CDR2 YFSETQ. Trimming shortened V by 8 bases and J by 0 bases, and 14 bases separated the two germline ends. The CDR3 totals 15 residues.

The gene calls are TRBV7-3 and TRBJ1-1; D perhaps matches TRBD1 (5 bases). CDR1 is SGHTA, CDR2 FQGTGA, per germline. The length of the CDR3 is 14 residues. Trimming removed 2 bases at V and 1 base at J, with 8 bases between. CDR3 sequence reads: CASSLGRENTEAFF. CDR3 bases: TGTGCCAGCAGCTTAGGCAGGGAGAACACTGAAGCTTTCTTT. Supplemented by reference TRBV7-3 and TRBJ1-1, the full variable domain reads GAGVSQTPSNKVTEKGKYVELRCDPISGHTALYWYRQSLGQGPEFLIYFQGTGAADDSGLPNDRFFAVRPEGSVSTLKIQRTERGDSAVYLCASSLGRENTEAFFGQGTRLTVV.

The V gene is TRBV5-1, the J gene TRBJ2-2; TRBD1 matches at 9 bases. Per germline, CDR1 SGHRS and CDR2 YFSETQ. This CDR3 spans 16 amino acids. V dropped 4 bases and J dropped 5; count of bases not matched to a gene: 9. The CDR3 loop reads CASSVYPGTGTGELFF. The CDR3 bases are TGCGCCAGCAGCGTATACCCCGGGACAGGGACCGGGGAGCTGTTTTTT.

The V call is TRBV30, the J call TRBJ2-5; D gene ambiguous. Deletions cut 4 bases from V and 5 bases from J, with 8 bases between. This CDR3 has 11 amino acids. Germline V gene lookup returns CDR1 GTSNPN and CDR2 SVGIG (reference sequence). The chain's CDR3 is CAWTNGETQYF. In DNA, the CDR3 is TGTGCCTGGACCAACGGGGAGACCCAGTACTTC.

This chain joins TRBV27 and TRBJ2-3; 7 nucleotides agree with TRBD1. V shed 7 bases and J 2 bases; nucleotides not matched to a gene: 6. CDR3 length: 14 amino acids. CDR1 and CDR2 from the germline V gene are MNHEY and SMNVEV (reference sequence). In DNA, the CDR3 is TGTGCCAGCACCCGGGACAGAAACACAGATACGCAGTATTTT. Translating gives CASTRDRNTDTQYF.